This is a list of T cell receptor beta chains from one sample in a study of sequential checkpoint blockade in melanoma. Method: immunoSEQ multiplex PCR; TCRdb's copy keeps in-frame clones and lacks some. The sample shows some 16,000 clones, 70% to 80% of them seen only once. The sample was CD8+ T cells sorted from blood (inferred from file names), taken from a patient given nivolumab and ipilimumab in sequence. These receptor sequences come from a human donor with melanoma. CDR3s include the opening cysteine and the closing phenylalanine or tryptophan. Each record gives: CDR3 length, clone size, V gene, CDR3 protein. The size of a clone is reported for some rows only, either as once, few or many, or as a class for expanded clones.

13 | NA | TRBV19 | CASRESGAYGYTF
14 | NA | TRBV5-4 | CASSTSSGSYEQYF
16 | NA | TRBV4-1 | CASSQGDSENPYGYTF
16 | NA | TRBV28 | CASSILTSGAIYEQYF
16 | NA | TRBV19 | CASSWGQALLNSPLHF
15 | NA | TRBV5-1 | CASSATGTGVDEAFF
16 | NA | TRBV7-6 | CASSLVLGTGIHEQYF
15 | few | TRBV11-2 | CASSRQGEADQPQHF
15 | NA | TRBV4-3 | CASSLLGLEGYEQYF
14 | once | TRBV7-9 | CASSFADRDTEAFF
14 | few | TRBV4-3 | CASSQWRESYEQYF
15 | NA | TRBV7-9 | CASSQAGGAGNTIYF
17 | NA | TRBV28 | CASSSKAPGQGIYEQYF
18 | NA | TRBV1 | CTSSQDIGQGFAGNTIYF
15 | NA | TRBV29-1 | CSVFGFQEEVYGYTF
15 | NA | TRBV14 | CASSQGALADYEQYF
17 | few | TRBV2 | CASSEAGGGRAAYEQYF
14 | NA | TRBV4-1 | CASSQGLSNTEAFF
15 | NA | TRBV4-2 | CASSQEGRGNQPQHF
15 | NA | TRBV4-2 | CASSQDPGADYGYTF
16 | NA | TRBV27 | CASSEAQGQGVYEQYF
15 | few | TRBV5-5 | CASSQDPGGGWGYTF
16 | NA | TRBV9 | CASSVGGQGGVDGYTF
13 | NA | TRBV30 | CAWSTGTGVEQYF
15 | NA | TRBV5-6 | CASSPGAAKLYGYTF
11 | NA | TRBV6-1 | CASFAAYEQYF
15 | NA | TRBV11-2 | CASSLGGTGNTEAFF
13 | NA | TRBV7-9 | CASNQRGEDGYTF
16 | NA | TRBV6-6 | CASTPGQGQYNSPLHF
14 | NA | TRBV27 | CASSTQGAIQPQHF
13 | NA | TRBV19 | CASSPTGGGKLFF
16 | NA | TRBV19 | CASSLSGTGDLYEQYF
12 | NA | TRBV6-1 | CASSDNYYEQYF
14 | NA | TRBV6-5 | CASTDRETNYGYTF
15 | NA | TRBV6-5 | CASSGGLAGSYEQYF
15 | few | TRBV6-6 | CASSTTSGVSYEQYF
16 | NA | TRBV11-2 | CASSFGVGGYGGELFF
15 | NA | TRBV28 | CASSLLETAPYEQYF
14 | NA | TRBV27 | CASSPRTGMNEQYF
14 | NA | TRBV11-2 | CASSQDRGSYGYTF
15 | NA | TRBV4-2 | CASSQGLGANTEAFF
16 | few | TRBV27 | CASKPRTGGFGYGYTF
14 | NA | TRBV5-4 | CASSTGTATEKLFF
14 | few | TRBV27 | CASSLYAGTYEQYF
15 | once | TRBV5-1 | CASSLAATGGTEAFF
15 | NA | TRBV4-1 | CASSQVSSSGNTIYF
11 | NA | TRBV5-4 | CASSFGDEQYF
14 | NA | TRBV5-4 | CASSPNRESYEQYF
13 | few | TRBV6-5 | CASSYSVNTEAFF
13 | NA | TRBV7-3 | CASTPSLGAEAFF
15 | NA | TRBV19 | CASSPGTGSAYEQYF
13 | NA | TRBV5-1 | CASSLTQGAGYTF
13 | NA | TRBV7-6 | CASRWGENTEAFF
16 | NA | TRBV30 | CAWRLSGLAGRYEQYF
16 | NA | TRBV5-1 | CASSLGDRGFKNGYTF
15 | NA | TRBV18 | CASSHLGGGNQPQHF
16 | NA | TRBV9 | CASSPAGRTTNYGYTF